The clone carrying this T cell receptor beta chain was counted a single time. The length of the CDR3 is 12 residues. The junction had 2 bases not matched to a gene; V was cut back by 5 bases and J by 4 bases. Germline assignment: CDR1 LNHDA and CDR2 SQIVND (reference sequence). The sample comes from a study of T cell responses to AZD1222 COVID-19 vaccine. Here immunoSEQ multiplex PCR was the method, and the copy in TCRdb shows in-frame clones only, minus some. The sample includes tens of thousands of clones, just over 90% of them seen just once. The sequence derives from an adult who received the AZD1222 COVID-19 vaccine. This specimen consisted of peripheral blood, obtained 28 days after the second AZD1222 dose. This chain joins TRBV19 and TRBJ2-7; 7 bases fit TRBD1. The CDR3 spells CASSEGAYEQYF. CDR3 coding DNA: TGTGCCAGTAGTGAGGGGGCGTACGAGCAGTACTTC.